This TCR beta chain was captured by sequencing in a study of cytomegalovirus exposure and HLA in healthy donors. This PCR relied on a set of 60 Vbeta primers and 13 Jbeta primers. Produced via immunoSEQ multiplex PCR; TCRdb's table is partial and in-frame only. The data contain around 170,000 clones, roughly 84% of them singletons. The study's findings and limits: A prior analysis recorded that most TCR beta V segments were productive about 87% or about 30% of the time.

Comment on this clone: What it binds is unknown.

The germline CDR1 and CDR2 sequences are SEHNR and FQNEAQ (reference sequence). This CDR3 is 16 amino acids long. Between the trimmed V and J ends, which lost 1 base and 1 base, there was a span of 11 bases. V is TRBV7-9 and J is TRBJ2-1; possibly TRBD2 for D (5 bases). This clonotype was sampled from a woman aged 45-60 years in good health and CMV-seropositive. Sequenced sample: PBMCs. The CDR3 here is CASSLVPPGSYNEQFF. The CDR3 DNA follows: TGTGCCAGCAGCTTAGTCCCCCCGGGGTCCTACAATGAGCAGTTCTTC.